One sample yielded the 19 T cell receptor beta chains listed below, sequenced in a study of blood T cell repertoires in COVID-19. Sequencing used immunoSEQ multiplex PCR; TCRdb keeps in-frame clones, though not all of them. This table has under 400,000 clones, over 75% appearing once. The sample taken for sequencing was PBMCs or T cells enriched from blood (not recorded which). These receptors came from a man aged 40-50 years in a cohort exposed to, infected with or recovered from COVID-19 (not recorded which).

This clone was seen more than once but under ten times. The genes are TRBV7-2 and TRBJ1-6, with D maybe TRBD1 (5 bases). CDR1 and CDR2 from the germline V gene are SGHTA and FQGNSA. The CDR3 spans 14 residues. V was clipped by 1 base and J by 9 bases, with 10 bases between them. Here the CDR3 DNA reads TGTGCCAGCAGCTTAGGGGGCCCGGGTTCACCCCTCCACTTT. Translating gives CASSLGGPGSPLHF.

The rearrangement joins TRBV30 to TRBJ2-7; 8 nucleotides agree with TRBD1. The CDR3 consists of 15 residues. From germline, CDR1 is GTSNPN and CDR2 SVGIG (reference sequence). V gave up 4 bases and J gave up 2 bases; unmatched junction bases: 10. The chain's CDR3 is CAWNAGGPSTYEQYF. In nucleotides, the CDR3 is TGTGCCTGGAATGCAGGGGGCCCAAGTACCTACGAGCAGTACTTC.

The V and J genes are TRBV29-1 and TRBJ2-3; 7 bases match TRBD1. Germline V gene sequence: CDR1 SQVTM, CDR2 ANQGSEA. The junction had 4 bases not matched to a gene; V was cut back by 6 bases and J by 1 base. This CDR3 contains 13 residues. The chain's CDR3 is CSVTGFGTDTQYF. DNA for the CDR3: TGCAGCGTGACAGGGTTTGGCACAGATACGCAGTATTTT.

The chain has TRBV30 and TRBJ1-2, with 7 positions matching TRBD1. CDR3 length: 13 residues. Looked up from germline, CDR1 is GTSNPN and CDR2 is SVGIG (reference sequence). The ends lost 2 bases at V and 5 bases at J; junction bases unmatched: 5. This chain's CDR3 is CAWSSPGGYGYTF. CDR3 DNA sequence: TGTGCCTGGAGTTCCCCAGGGGGATATGGCTACACCTTC.

The rearrangement joins TRBV3-1 (or the pseudogene TRBV3-2) to TRBJ2-5, with a tentative D call TRBD2 (5 bases). CDR3 length equals 14 residues. Germline assignment: CDR1 LGHDT and CDR2 YNNKEL (reference sequence). Trimming left V 1 base short and J 4 bases short, with 10 bases between. CDR3 sequence (DNA): TGTGCCAGCAGCCAAGCGGGGAAGGGAGAGACCCAGTACTTC. Translation gives CASSQAGKGETQYF.

The chain uses TRBV7-9 and TRBJ2-6; 8 bases align to TRBD1. CDR3 length: 19 residues. Germline V gives CDR1 SEHNR, CDR2 FQNEAQ (reference sequence). Trimming cost V 5 bases and J 1 base; bases outside gene matches: 13. The CDR3 reads CASSLSPDRARSGANVLTF. The CDR3, as DNA: TGTGCCAGCAGCCTTTCTCCGGACAGGGCGAGGTCTGGGGCCAACGTCCTGACTTTC.

The chain recombines TRBV9 with TRBJ2-7; 14 bases map to TRBD2. Germline V lookup: CDR1 SGDLS, CDR2 YYNGEE. The CDR3 loop spans 17 amino acids. V trimming: 2 bases; J trimming: 1 base; junction bases outside the gene matches: 5. CDR3 DNA sequence: TGTGCCAGCAGCGTGGGACTAGCGGGAGCGGCTTCCTACGAGCAGTACTTC. Amino acid sequence: CASSVGLAGAASYEQYF.

This chain links TRBV19 with TRBJ1-1; 8 bases agree with TRBD1. CDR1 and CDR2 (germline): LNHDA, SQIVND (reference sequence). The CDR3 covers 17 residues. The ends lost 7 bases at V and 5 bases at J; junction bases unmatched: 18. The chain's CDR3 is CASKRAVGQGSRTEAFF. CDR3 DNA: TGTGCCAGTAAAAGGGCCGTCGGACAGGGAAGCAGGACTGAAGCTTTCTTT.

V and J are TRBV5-1 and TRBJ2-4; possible D gene TRBD1, 6 bases. The germline CDR1 and CDR2 sequences are SGHRS and YFSETQ. This CDR3 spans 16 amino acids. The germline V and J ends were trimmed by 4 bases and 0 bases, with 14 bases remaining between them. The CDR3 nucleotides are TGCGCCAGCAGCCATCCGGGACAAGAAGCCAAAAACATTCAGTACTTC. This encodes CASSHPGQEAKNIQYF.

The V call is TRBV12-2, the J call TRBJ2-3; the table's D call of TRBD2 was not tested on the DNA. TRBV12-2 is listed as a pseudogene. This CDR3 region has 17 residues. The CDR3 loop is CASRLVDRRGGTDTQYF. The CDR3 region has the DNA TGTGCAAGTCGCTTAGTGGATCGGCGGGGGGGCACAGATACGCAGTATTTT.

This sequence joins TRBV21-1 and TRBJ2-6; TRBD1 was called by the table and not checked on the DNA. TRBV21-1 is a pseudogene locus. The CDR3 is 16 amino acids. In nucleotides, the CDR3 is TGTGCCAGCAGCAGAAAACAGGGTTCTGGGGCCAACGTCCTGACTTTC. Residues: CASSRKQGSGANVLTF.

The J gene is TRBJ2-7, the V gene TRBV7-2; 7 bases are a match to TRBD1. This CDR3 comprises 16 residues. Germline V gene sequence: CDR1 SGHTA, CDR2 FQGNSA. J lost 3 bases, V lost 2 bases, and 10 bases had no gene match. The chain's CDR3 is CASSLNYRTGVYEQYF. The DNA for the CDR3 is TGTGCCAGCAGCTTAAATTATAGGACAGGAGTCTACGAGCAGTACTTC.

This clone was observed a single time. The rearrangement uses TRBV3-1 (or the pseudogene TRBV3-2) and TRBJ2-4; 13 bases align to TRBD2. Germline V gene lookup returns CDR1 LGHDT and CDR2 YNNKEL (reference sequence). CDR3 length equals 17 residues. Germline trimming cut 3 bases from V and 3 bases from J; bases unmatched to any gene: 5. CDR3 sequence (DNA): TGTGCCAGCAGCCACCGGACTAGCGGGAGTGGCAAAAACATTCAGTACTTC. This sequence encodes CASSHRTSGSGKNIQYF.

The chain joins TRBV28 to TRBJ1-5, with a weak D call TRBD1 (5 bases). From germline, CDR1 is MDHEN and CDR2 SYDVKM. V was pared by 6 bases and J by 5 bases, with 8 bases between. This CDR3 region has 12 residues. The CDR3 sequence: CASSYRYQPQHF. For the CDR3, the DNA is TGTGCCAGCAGCTACAGGTATCAGCCCCAGCATTTT.

This clone was seen once. This chain joins TRBV18 and TRBJ2-6, with D possibly matching TRBD2 (5 bases). Deletions cut 3 bases from V and 0 bases from J, with 15 bases between. The CDR3 contains 18 residues. Germline V gene lookup returns CDR1 KGHSH and CDR2 LQKENI. The CDR3 is CASSPVRAESSGANVLTF. The CDR3 nucleotides are TGTGCCAGCTCACCGGTTCGAGCGGAGAGCTCTGGGGCCAACGTCCTGACTTTC.

The chain couples TRBV5-1 to TRBJ2-1; 7 bases are a match to TRBD1. The junction had 5 bases not matched to a gene; V was cut back by 3 bases and J by 5 bases. The CDR3 runs to 14 residues. Germline V lookup: CDR1 SGHRS, CDR2 YFSETQ. The CDR3 DNA sequence: TGCGCCAGCAGCTCTGGGGACAGAGACAATGAGCAGTTCTTC. Its translation: CASSSGDRDNEQFF.

The J gene is TRBJ2-6, the V gene TRBV3-1 (or the pseudogene TRBV3-2), with D hard to call. Germline lookup yields CDR1 LGHDT and CDR2 YNNKEL (reference sequence). The CDR3 runs to 16 residues. The V gene lost 4 bases and the J gene lost 1 base, with 11 bases spanning the gap. The CDR3: CASSPTRESGANVLTF. The DNA for the CDR3 is TGTGCCAGCAGCCCTACTCGAGAGTCTGGGGCCAACGTCCTGACTTTC.

The DNA of the CDR3 is TGCGCCAGCAGCTGGGGGCAGGAAAGGGAGACCCAGTACTTC. Translation gives CASSWGQERETQYF. The V call is TRBV5-1, the J call TRBJ2-5; TRBD1 is a possible D gene (6 bases). The CDR3 is 14 amino acids. V lost 3 bases, J lost 5 bases, and 14 bases lay in between. Per the germline V gene, CDR1 is SGHRS and CDR2 is YFSETQ.

The rearrangement joins TRBV27 to TRBJ2-7, with 9 bases aligning to TRBD2. V was clipped by 6 bases and J by 4 bases; unmatched bases: 10. CDR3 length: 15 amino acids. The germline V gene has CDR1 MNHEY and CDR2 SMNVEV (reference sequence). CDR3 region: CASRPQREVSYEQYF. The CDR3 DNA reads as TGTGCCAGCAGACCCCAGCGGGAGGTTTCTTACGAGCAGTACTTC.